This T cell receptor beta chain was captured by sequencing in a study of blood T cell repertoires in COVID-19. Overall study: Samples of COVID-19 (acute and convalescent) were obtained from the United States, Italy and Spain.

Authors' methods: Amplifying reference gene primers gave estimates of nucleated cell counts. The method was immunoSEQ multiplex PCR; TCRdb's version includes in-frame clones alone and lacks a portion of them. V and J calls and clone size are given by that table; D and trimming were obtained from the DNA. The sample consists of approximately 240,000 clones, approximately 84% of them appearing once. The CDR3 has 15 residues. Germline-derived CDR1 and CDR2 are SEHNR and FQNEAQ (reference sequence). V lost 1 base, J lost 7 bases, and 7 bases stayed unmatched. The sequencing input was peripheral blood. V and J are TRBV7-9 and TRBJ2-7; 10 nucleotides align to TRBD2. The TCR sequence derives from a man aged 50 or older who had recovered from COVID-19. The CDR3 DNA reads TGTGCCAGCAGCTTAGAGGGACTAGCGACGGGAGAGCAGTACTTC. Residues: CASSLEGLATGEQYF. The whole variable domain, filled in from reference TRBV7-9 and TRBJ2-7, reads DTGVSQNPRHKITKRGQNVTFRCDPISEHNRLYWYRQTLGQGPEFLTYFQNEAQLEKSRLLSDRFSAERPKGSFSTLEIQRTEQGDSAMYLCASSLEGLATGEQYFGPGTRLTVT.